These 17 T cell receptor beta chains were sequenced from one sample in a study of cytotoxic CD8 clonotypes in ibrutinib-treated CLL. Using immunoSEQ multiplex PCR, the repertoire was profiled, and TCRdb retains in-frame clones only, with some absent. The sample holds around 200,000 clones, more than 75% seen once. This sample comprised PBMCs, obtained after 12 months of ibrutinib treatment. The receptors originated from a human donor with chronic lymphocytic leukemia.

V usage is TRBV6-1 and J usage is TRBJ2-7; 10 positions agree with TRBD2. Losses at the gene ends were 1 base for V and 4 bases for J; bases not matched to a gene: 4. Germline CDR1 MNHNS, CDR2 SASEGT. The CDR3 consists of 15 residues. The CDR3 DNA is TGTGCCAGCAGTGAAGATGTTAGCGGGAGGTACGAGCAGTACTTC. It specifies CASSEDVSGRYEQYF.

This chain's CDR3 is CASSSGTSGRGETQYF. For the CDR3, the DNA is TGTGCCAGCAGCTCAGGGACTAGCGGGAGAGGGGAGACCCAGTACTTC. This sequence joins TRBV11-3 and TRBJ2-5; 14 bases fit TRBD2. The CDR3 totals 16 residues. V shed 4 bases and J 5 bases; nucleotides not matched to a gene: 6. Germline V gene lookup returns CDR1 SGHNT and CDR2 YENEEA.

CDR3 in DNA: TGTGCCAGCAGCAAAGGAGACAGCCTTTACGAGCAGTACTTC. The encoded protein is CASSKGDSLYEQYF. The chain joins TRBV21-1 to TRBJ2-7; whether TRBD1, the table's D call, matches the DNA was not checked. TRBV21-1 is flagged as a pseudogene. The CDR3 runs 14 residues.

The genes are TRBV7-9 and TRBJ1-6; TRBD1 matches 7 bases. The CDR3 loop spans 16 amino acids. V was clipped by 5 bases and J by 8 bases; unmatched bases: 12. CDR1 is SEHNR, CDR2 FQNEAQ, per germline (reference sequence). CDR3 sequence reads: CASSRQGAVGYSPLHF. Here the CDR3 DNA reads TGTGCCAGCAGCAGACAGGGCGCCGTCGGGTATTCACCCCTCCACTTT.

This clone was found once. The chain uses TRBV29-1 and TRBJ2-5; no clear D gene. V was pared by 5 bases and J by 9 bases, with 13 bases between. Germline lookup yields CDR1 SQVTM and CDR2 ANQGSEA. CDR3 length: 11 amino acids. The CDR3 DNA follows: TGCAGCGTTTTAAGCTTTAAGGCCCAGTACTTC. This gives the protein CSVLSFKAQYF.

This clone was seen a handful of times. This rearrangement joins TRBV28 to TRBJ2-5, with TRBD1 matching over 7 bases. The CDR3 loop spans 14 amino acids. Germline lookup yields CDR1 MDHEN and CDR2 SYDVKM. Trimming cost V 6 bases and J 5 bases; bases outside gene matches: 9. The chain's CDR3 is CASRSQGIGETQYF. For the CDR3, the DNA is TGTGCCAGCAGGTCACAGGGGATAGGGGAGACCCAGTACTTC.

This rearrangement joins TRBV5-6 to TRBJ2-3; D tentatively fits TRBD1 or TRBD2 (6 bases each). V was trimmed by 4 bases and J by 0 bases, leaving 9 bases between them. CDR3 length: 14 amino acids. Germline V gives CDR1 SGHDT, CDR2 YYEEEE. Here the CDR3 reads CASSTGTSTDTQYF. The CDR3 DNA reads TGTGCCAGCAGCACAGGGACTAGCACAGATACGCAGTATTTT. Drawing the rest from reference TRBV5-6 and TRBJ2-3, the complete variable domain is DAGVTQSPTHLIKTRGQQVTLRCSPKSGHDTVSWYQQALGQGPQFIFQYYEEEERQRGNFPDRFSGHQFPNYSSELNVNALLLGDSALYLCASSTGTSTDTQYFGPGTRLTVL.

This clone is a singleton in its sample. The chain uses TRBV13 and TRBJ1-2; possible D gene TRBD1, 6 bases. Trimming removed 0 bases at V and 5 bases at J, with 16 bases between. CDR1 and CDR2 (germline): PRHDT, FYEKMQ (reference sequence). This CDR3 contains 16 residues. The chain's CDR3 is CASSLGRGRGGYGYTF. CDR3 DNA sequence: TGTGCCAGCAGCTTAGGCCGAGGCAGGGGAGGGTATGGCTACACCTTC.

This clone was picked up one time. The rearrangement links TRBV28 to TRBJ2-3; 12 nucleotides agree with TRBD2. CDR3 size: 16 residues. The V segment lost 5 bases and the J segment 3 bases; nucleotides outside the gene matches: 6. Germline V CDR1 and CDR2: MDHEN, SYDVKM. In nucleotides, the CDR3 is TGTGCCAGCAGTAGACTAGCGGGAGTGGGGACAGATACGCAGTATTTT. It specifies CASSRLAGVGTDTQYF.

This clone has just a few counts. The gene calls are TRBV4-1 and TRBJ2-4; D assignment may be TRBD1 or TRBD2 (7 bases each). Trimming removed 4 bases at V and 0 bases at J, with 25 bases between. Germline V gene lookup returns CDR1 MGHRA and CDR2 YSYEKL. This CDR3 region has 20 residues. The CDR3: CASSRGMGGTANPAKNIQYF. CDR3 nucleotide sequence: TGCGCCAGCAGCCGCGGAATGGGGGGGACAGCGAATCCAGCCAAAAACATTCAGTACTTC.

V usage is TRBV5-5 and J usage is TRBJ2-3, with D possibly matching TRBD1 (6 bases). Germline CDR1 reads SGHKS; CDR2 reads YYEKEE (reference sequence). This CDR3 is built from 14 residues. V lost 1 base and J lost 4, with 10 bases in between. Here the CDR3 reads CASSLWDIADTQYF. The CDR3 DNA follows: TGTGCCAGCAGCTTGTGGGACATCGCAGATACGCAGTATTTT.

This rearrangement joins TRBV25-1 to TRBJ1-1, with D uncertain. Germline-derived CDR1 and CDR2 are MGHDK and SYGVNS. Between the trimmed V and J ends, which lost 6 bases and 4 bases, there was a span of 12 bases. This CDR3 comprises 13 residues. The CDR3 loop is CASSPVGSTEAFF. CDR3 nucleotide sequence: TGTGCCAGCAGCCCAGTGGGGTCCACTGAAGCTTTCTTT.

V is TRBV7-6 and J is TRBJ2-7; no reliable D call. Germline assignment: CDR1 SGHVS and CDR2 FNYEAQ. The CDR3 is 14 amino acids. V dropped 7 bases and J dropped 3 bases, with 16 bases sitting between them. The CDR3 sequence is CASKGLESDYEQYF. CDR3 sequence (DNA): TGTGCCAGCAAAGGGTTGGAATCCGACTACGAGCAGTACTTC.

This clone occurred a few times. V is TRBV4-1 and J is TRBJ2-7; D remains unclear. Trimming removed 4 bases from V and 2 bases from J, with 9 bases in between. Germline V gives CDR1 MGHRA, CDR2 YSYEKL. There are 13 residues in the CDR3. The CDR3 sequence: CASSPDLTYEQYF. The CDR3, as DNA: TGCGCCAGCAGCCCCGACCTCACCTACGAGCAGTACTTC.

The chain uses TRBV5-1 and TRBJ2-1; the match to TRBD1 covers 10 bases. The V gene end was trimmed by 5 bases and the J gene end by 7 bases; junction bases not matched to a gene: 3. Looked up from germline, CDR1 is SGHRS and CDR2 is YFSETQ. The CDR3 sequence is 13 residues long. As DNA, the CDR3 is TGCGCCAGCAGATGGGACAGGGGAAATGAGCAGTTCTTC. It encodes CASRWDRGNEQFF.

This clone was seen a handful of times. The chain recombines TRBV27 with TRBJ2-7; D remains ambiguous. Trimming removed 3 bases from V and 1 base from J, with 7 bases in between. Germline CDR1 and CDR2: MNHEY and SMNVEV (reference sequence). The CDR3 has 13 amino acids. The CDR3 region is CASSFGQSYEQYF. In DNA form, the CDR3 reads TGTGCCAGCAGTTTTGGTCAGTCCTACGAGCAGTACTTC.

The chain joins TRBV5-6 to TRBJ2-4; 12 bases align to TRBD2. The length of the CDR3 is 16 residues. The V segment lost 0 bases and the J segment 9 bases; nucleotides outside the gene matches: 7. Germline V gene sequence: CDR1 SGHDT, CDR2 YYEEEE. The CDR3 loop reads CASSLDGGTSGSIQYF. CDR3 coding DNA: TGTGCCAGCAGCTTGGATGGGGGGACTAGCGGGTCCATTCAGTACTTC.